This TCR beta chain was found in a study of blood T cell repertoires in COVID-19. Clones were sequenced by immunoSEQ multiplex PCR, and TCRdb holds only the in-frame ones, with some missing. Of about 210,000 clones listed, roughly 85% are singletons. CDR1 is MNHEY and CDR2 is SVGEGT in the germline V gene. The CDR3 loop spans 13 amino acids. Trimming took 2 bases from V and 3 from J, leaving 8 bases between them. This clone has only one observation. The clonotype originates from a man aged 35 to 55 who had recovered from COVID-19. The sample consisted of PBMCs or T cells enriched from blood (not recorded which). The J gene is TRBJ2-7, the V gene TRBV6-2 or TRBV6-3, with D hard to call. The CDR3 nucleotides are TGTGCCAGCAGTTACGGGCAGTACTACGAGCAGTACTTC. Protein product: CASSYGQYYEQYF.